The rows below give T cell receptor beta chains drawn from one sample of a study of T cell repertoires in cytomegalovirus infection. These receptors have no known antigen. TCRdb independently ran MiXCR on the reads; one entry per CDR3 protein. The profile covers around 770,000 distinct CDR3 sequences, with about 28% appearing a single time and around 14% taken by the ten largest. The sample here was cultured CD8+ T cells from PBMCs, taken from culture after CMV antigen stimulation. Receptors were obtained from a human donor in good health (CMV status not recorded). Some clones in this sample may be carry-over from other donors' samples. CDR3s include the opening cysteine and the closing phenylalanine or tryptophan. The order of the fields is clone size, V gene, D gene, J gene, CDR3 protein, CDR3 DNA. D genes are given only for firm matches. A clone size is listed for some rows: how often the clone was seen (once, few, many), or a class if it is expanded.

clone_size: NA; v_call: TRBV3-1; d_call: NA; j_call: TRBJ2-1; cdr3_aa: CASSHSGARASINEQFF; cdr3_nt: TGTGCCAGCAGCCATTCCGGGGCGAGAGCGTCTATCAATGAGCAGTTCTTC
clone_size: NA; v_call: TRBV29-1; d_call: NA; j_call: TRBJ2-2; cdr3_aa: CSVDTLTGELFF; cdr3_nt: TGCAGCGTCGACACACTTACCGGGGAGCTGTTTTTT
clone_size: many; v_call: TRBV7-9; d_call: NA; j_call: TRBJ1-1; cdr3_aa: CASSLGRENTEAFF; cdr3_nt: TGTGCCAGCAGCTTAGGCAGGGAGAACACTGAAGCTTTCTTT
clone_size: many; v_call: TRBV7-2; d_call: TRBD2; j_call: TRBJ2-3; cdr3_aa: CASSPRTSGRSDTQYF; cdr3_nt: TGTGCCAGCAGCCCCCGGACTAGCGGGAGGTCGGATACGCAGTATTTT
clone_size: many; v_call: TRBV7-9; d_call: TRBD1; j_call: TRBJ1-5; cdr3_aa: CASSSDRGPNQPQHF; cdr3_nt: TGTGCCAGCAGCTCGGACAGGGGTCCCAATCAGCCCCAGCATTTT
clone_size: few; v_call: TRBV7-9; d_call: NA; j_call: TRBJ2-1; cdr3_aa: CTSKGNEQFF; cdr3_nt: TGTACTAGCAAAGGGAATGAGCAGTTCTTC
clone_size: NA; v_call: TRBV6-5; d_call: NA; j_call: TRBJ1-2; cdr3_aa: CASSSRQGSGYTF; cdr3_nt: TGTGCCAGCAGTTCTAGGCAGGGTAGTGGCTACACCTTC
clone_size: few; v_call: TRBV29-1; d_call: TRBD1; j_call: TRBJ1-5; cdr3_aa: CSGTGHQPQHF; cdr3_nt: TGCAGTGGGACAGGGCACCAGCCCCAGCATTTT
clone_size: NA; v_call: TRBV20-1; d_call: NA; j_call: TRBJ1-1; cdr3_aa: CSAINSVGGTEAFF; cdr3_nt: TGCAGTGCTATCAACTCGGTAGGTGGCACTGAAGCTTTCTTT
clone_size: NA; v_call: TRBV27; d_call: NA; j_call: TRBJ2-1; cdr3_aa: CASSFERNFNEQFF; cdr3_nt: TGTGCCAGCAGTTTTGAGCGGAATTTCAATGAGCAGTTCTTC
clone_size: few; v_call: TRBV7-9; d_call: TRBD2; j_call: TRBJ2-1; cdr3_aa: CASAIPSGGSSYNEQFF; cdr3_nt: TGTGCCAGCGCCATACCTAGCGGGGGAAGCTCCTACAATGAGCAGTTCTTC
clone_size: NA; v_call: TRBV6-8; d_call: TRBD1; j_call: TRBJ1-2; cdr3_aa: CASAFFLGQSYGYTF; cdr3_nt: TGTGCCAGCGCCTTTTTCCTGGGACAGAGCTATGGCTACACCTTC
clone_size: NA; v_call: TRBV11-2; d_call: NA; j_call: TRBJ1-1; cdr3_aa: CASSLNGEVALEAFF; cdr3_nt: TGTGCCAGCAGCTTAAACGGTGAGGTTGCATTAGAAGCTTTCTTT
clone_size: few; v_call: TRBV7-6; d_call: TRBD2; j_call: TRBJ2-5; cdr3_aa: CASSLGSGLADETQYF; cdr3_nt: TGTGCCAGCAGCTTAGGTTCCGGACTAGCTGACGAGACCCAGTACTTC
clone_size: NA; v_call: TRBV10-3; d_call: NA; j_call: TRBJ1-1; cdr3_aa: CAISVQGQNTEAFF; cdr3_nt: TGTGCCATCAGTGTTCAGGGACAGAACACTGAAGCTTTCTTT
clone_size: NA; v_call: TRBV7-6; d_call: NA; j_call: TRBJ1-2; cdr3_aa: CARSLLTDPGLYGYTF; cdr3_nt: TGTGCCAGGAGCTTACTGACGGACCCTGGGCTCTATGGCTACACCTTC
clone_size: few; v_call: TRBV12-3/TRBV12-4; d_call: NA; j_call: TRBJ2-2; cdr3_aa: CASSSLKVASDTGELFF; cdr3_nt: TGTGCCAGCAGTTCTCTCAAGGTAGCATCCGACACCGGGGAGCTGTTTTTT
clone_size: many; v_call: TRBV7-2; d_call: NA; j_call: TRBJ2-1; cdr3_aa: CASSSPGSGAGTPYNEQFF; cdr3_nt: TGTGCCAGCAGCTCCCCCGGATCTGGGGCGGGGACACCCTACAATGAGCAGTTCTTC
clone_size: NA; v_call: TRBV4-1; d_call: TRBD1; j_call: TRBJ2-7; cdr3_aa: CASSHPDGQAIYEQYF; cdr3_nt: TGCGCCAGCAGCCACCCCGACGGACAGGCGATATACGAGCAGTACTTC
clone_size: few; v_call: TRBV10-3; d_call: TRBD2; j_call: TRBJ2-3; cdr3_aa: CAISESEAGDTDTQYF; cdr3_nt: TGTGCCATCAGTGAGTCGGAAGCGGGGGACACAGATACGCAGTATTTT
clone_size: once; v_call: TRBV7-6; d_call: NA; j_call: TRBJ2-2; cdr3_aa: CAGLRGTGELFF; cdr3_nt: TGTGCCGGTCTGAGGGGCACCGGGGAGCTGTTTTTT
clone_size: NA; v_call: TRBV28; d_call: TRBD2; j_call: TRBJ2-3; cdr3_aa: CASSFASGGGFTSTDTQYF; cdr3_nt: TGTGCCAGCAGCTTCGCTAGTGGCGGGGGGTTTACTAGCACAGATACGCAGTATTTT
clone_size: few; v_call: TRBV6-5; d_call: NA; j_call: TRBJ2-2; cdr3_aa: CASSYRAHYEGTGELFF; cdr3_nt: TGTGCCAGCAGTTACAGGGCCCATTACGAGGGCACCGGGGAGCTGTTTTTT
clone_size: NA; v_call: TRBV13; d_call: NA; j_call: TRBJ2-6; cdr3_aa: CASSYGTGANVLTF; cdr3_nt: TGTGCCAGCAGCTACGGGACGGGGGCCAACGTCCTGACTTTC
clone_size: many; v_call: TRBV12-3/TRBV12-4; d_call: NA; j_call: TRBJ2-7; cdr3_aa: CASSLNAGIYEQYF; cdr3_nt: TGTGCCAGCAGTTTAAACGCAGGGATCTACGAGCAGTACTTC
clone_size: NA; v_call: TRBV4-1; d_call: NA; j_call: TRBJ2-1; cdr3_aa: CASSQAISDEWEQFF; cdr3_nt: TGCGCCAGCAGCCAAGCTATCTCGGACGAATGGGAGCAGTTCTTC
clone_size: NA; v_call: TRBV20-1; d_call: NA; j_call: TRBJ1-2; cdr3_aa: CSARDPGGSGYTF; cdr3_nt: TGCAGTGCTAGAGACCCCGGGGGCTCTGGCTACACCTTC
clone_size: few; v_call: TRBV15; d_call: NA; j_call: TRBJ1-1; cdr3_aa: CATSRDLGLGGNTEAFF; cdr3_nt: TGTGCCACTAGCAGAGATCTTGGTTTGGGCGGGAACACTGAAGCTTTCTTT
clone_size: NA; v_call: TRBV15; d_call: TRBD1; j_call: TRBJ2-1; cdr3_aa: CATSRTSADRDNEQFF; cdr3_nt: TGTGCCACCAGCAGAACCTCGGCGGACAGGGACAATGAGCAGTTCTTC